The 15 T cell receptor beta chains listed next were all sequenced from one sample in a study of T cell changes during pregnancy in multiple sclerosis. Produced via immunoSEQ multiplex PCR; TCRdb's table is partial and in-frame only. The repertoire has 70,000 to 95,000 clones, 93% of them found once; the top ten carry approximately 2.4%. The input for sequencing was peripheral blood, taken in the second trimester of pregnancy. The receptors were gathered from a female donor with multiple sclerosis, enrolled in a pregnancy study.

The chain recombines TRBV9 with TRBJ1-3; 8 positions match TRBD1. Losses at the gene ends were 3 bases for V and 5 bases for J; bases not matched to a gene: 13. The CDR3 is 17 amino acids. Germline V gives CDR1 SGDLS, CDR2 YYNGEE. The CDR3 region is CASSAHDQGAPRNTIYF. CDR3 nucleotide sequence: TGTGCCAGCAGCGCCCACGACCAGGGGGCGCCCCGAAACACCATATATTTT. Filled out from reference TRBV9 and TRBJ1-3, the complete variable domain reads DSGVTQTPKHLITATGQRVTLRCSPRSGDLSVYWYQQSLDQGLQFLIQYYNGEERAKGNILERFSAQQFPDLHSELNLSSLELGDSALYFCASSAHDQGAPRNTIYFGEGSWLTVV.

J is TRBJ1-5 and V is TRBV6-5; no clear D. Trimming removed 4 bases at V and 3 bases at J, with 7 bases between. Germline-derived CDR1 and CDR2 are MNHEY and SVGAGI. This CDR3 has 13 amino acids. In DNA form, the CDR3 reads TGTGCCAGCAGTTTGAACTACAATCAGCCCCAGCATTTT. Its protein product is CASSLNYNQPQHF.

This chain links TRBV5-6 with TRBJ2-3, with a tentative D call TRBD2 (5 bases). The length of the CDR3 is 12 residues. In germline, CDR1 is SGHDT, CDR2 YYEEEE. Trimming took 0 bases from V and 11 from J, leaving 10 bases between them. As DNA, the CDR3 is TGTGCCAGCAGCTTGGGAGCTGGGAGGCAGTATTTT. Translating it yields CASSLGAGRQYF.

This rearrangement joins TRBV2 to TRBJ2-4; weak D call: TRBD2 (5 bases). The V gene's germline CDR1 is SNHLY and CDR2 FYNNEI. The CDR3 covers 16 residues. V gave up 7 bases and J gave up 0 bases, with 16 bases separating them. In DNA form, the CDR3 reads TGTGCCAGCAACCTAGGAGGAAGAAAAGCCAAAAACATTCAGTACTTC. Protein: CASNLGGRKAKNIQYF.

The chain joins TRBV6-1 to TRBJ1-5; 7 nucleotides line up with TRBD1. Germline CDR1 MNHNS, CDR2 SASEGT. The CDR3 contains 16 residues. V dropped 2 bases and J dropped 8; count of bases not matched to a gene: 12. The CDR3 DNA reads TGTGCCAGCAGTGAAATTAGAGGGGGCGGCTTTGAGCCCCAGCATTTT. Translated: CASSEIRGGGFEPQHF.

This clone is a singleton in its sample. V and J are TRBV20-1 and TRBJ1-1; possible D gene TRBD1, 6 bases. Germline CDR1 reads DFQATT; CDR2 reads SNEGSKA (reference sequence). The CDR3 has 11 residues. Trimming took 5 bases from V and 8 from J, leaving 12 bases between them. The CDR3 sequence: CSAAGGAEAFF. The CDR3 bases are TGCAGTGCTGCTGGGGGGGCCGAAGCTTTCTTT.

The chain joins TRBV29-1 to TRBJ2-7; 8 bases are shared with TRBD1. Germline trimming cut 1 base from V and 5 bases from J; bases unmatched to any gene: 10. CDR1 and CDR2 (germline): SQVTM, ANQGSEA. The CDR3 contains 15 residues. The CDR3 sequence is CSVEGPQGGADEQYF. DNA for the CDR3: TGCAGCGTTGAAGGGCCACAGGGGGGAGCAGACGAGCAGTACTTC.

The chain carries TRBV27 and TRBJ2-3; 11 nucleotides match TRBD2. CDR1 is MNHEY and CDR2 is SMNVEV in the germline V gene (reference sequence). This CDR3 comprises 16 residues. Trimming at V came to 5 bases and at J to 3 bases, leaving 7 bases not matched to a gene. CDR3 sequence reads: CASSLSGGALTDTQYF. In nucleotides, the CDR3 is TGTGCCAGCAGTCTTAGCGGGGGGGCCTTAACAGATACGCAGTATTTT.

This clone was detected once. The chain links TRBV7-8 to TRBJ2-3; TRBD2 aligns across 8 bases. The germline V gene has CDR1 SGHVS and CDR2 FQNEAQ. There are 15 residues in the CDR3. Trimming took 0 bases from V and 4 from J; bases not matched to a gene: 3. CDR3 in DNA: TGTGCCAGCAGCTTAGCTAGCGGGGTCCCAGATACGCAGTATTTT. Protein product: CASSLASGVPDTQYF.

The J gene is TRBJ1-2, the V gene TRBV6-5; D is unresolved. The V end was cut by 2 bases, the J end by 4 bases, with 11 bases between. CDR3 length: 14 amino acids. CDR1 is MNHEY and CDR2 is SVGAGI in the germline V gene. CDR3 bases: TGTGCCAGCAGTTACGGGCCCACTCGCTATGGCTACACCTTC. Its translation: CASSYGPTRYGYTF.

This rearrangement joins TRBV7-6 to TRBJ2-7; 9 bases align to TRBD1. This CDR3 region has 14 residues. The germline V gene has CDR1 SGHVS and CDR2 FNYEAQ. With 5 bases clipped from V and 3 bases from J, the junction kept 5 bases outside the gene matches. The CDR3 DNA sequence: TGTGCCAGCAGCCTGCAGGGACAGGGCTACGAGCAGTACTTC. It is translated as CASSLQGQGYEQYF. Full variable domain (outside the CDR3, taken from reference TRBV7-6 and TRBJ2-7): GAGVSQSPRYKVTKRGQDVALRCDPISGHVSLYWYRQALGQGPEFLTYFNYEAQQDKSGLPNDRFSAERPEGSISTLTIQRTEQRDSAMYRCASSLQGQGYEQYFGPGTRLTVT.

Here the CDR3 DNA reads TGTGCCAGCCTGCCGCAATCAGAATCGGATACGCAGTATTTT. It yields the protein CASLPQSESDTQYF. The V gene is TRBV5-8, the J gene TRBJ2-3; D ambiguous. Germline V gives CDR1 SGHTS, CDR2 YDEGEE. Trimming pared 7 bases from V and 6 bases from J, leaving 18 bases between. The CDR3 covers 14 residues.

CDR3 protein: CASSRNFRPDTEAFF. The CDR3 DNA reads as TGTGCCAGCAGCCGAAATTTCAGGCCGGACACTGAAGCTTTCTTT. The rearrangement joins TRBV5-5 to TRBJ1-1; D gene ambiguous. The CDR3 runs to 15 residues. The V end lost 4 bases, the J end lost 3 bases, and 16 bases lay between the germline ends. Germline CDR1 SGHKS, CDR2 YYEKEE (reference sequence).

The chain employs TRBV4-1 and TRBJ2-3; 15 nucleotides line up with TRBD2. The germline V gene encodes CDR1 MGHRA and CDR2 YSYEKL. This CDR3 spans 19 amino acids. J lost 2 bases, V lost 1 base, and 7 bases had no gene match. The chain's CDR3 is CASSQAPGTSGGTTDTQYF. The DNA of the CDR3 is TGCGCCAGCAGCCAAGCTCCCGGGACTAGCGGGGGGACCACAGATACGCAGTATTTT.

The chain has TRBV4-1 and TRBJ1-1; D gene ambiguous. Germline-derived CDR1 and CDR2 are MGHRA and YSYEKL. This CDR3 has 14 residues. The germline V and J ends were trimmed by 0 bases and 1 base, with 6 bases remaining between them. This CDR3 reads CASSQDGGNTEAFF. The CDR3 DNA reads TGCGCCAGCAGCCAAGATGGCGGGAACACTGAAGCTTTCTTT.